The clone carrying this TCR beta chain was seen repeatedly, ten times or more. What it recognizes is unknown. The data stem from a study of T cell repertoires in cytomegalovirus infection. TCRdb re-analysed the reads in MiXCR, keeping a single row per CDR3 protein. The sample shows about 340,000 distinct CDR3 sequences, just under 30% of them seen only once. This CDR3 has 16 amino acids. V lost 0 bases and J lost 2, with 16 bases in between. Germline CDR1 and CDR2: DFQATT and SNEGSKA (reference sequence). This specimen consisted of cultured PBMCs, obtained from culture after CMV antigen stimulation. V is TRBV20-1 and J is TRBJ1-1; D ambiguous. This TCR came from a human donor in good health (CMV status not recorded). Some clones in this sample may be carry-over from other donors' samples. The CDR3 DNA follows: TGCAGTGCTAGAGATTCTCTCGGCAGCCTAAACACTGAAGCTTTCTTT. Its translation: CSARDSLGSLNTEAFF.